This T cell receptor beta chain was captured in a study of preoperative IRX-2 immunotherapy in early breast cancer. TCRdb's copy holds only in-frame clones and misses some; the assay was immunoSEQ multiplex PCR. The sample lists 20,000 to 30,000 clones, just under 80% occurring once. Documented treatment: preoperative locoregional IRX-2 cytokine immunotherapy. Samples came from a phase Ib trial of preoperative locoregional IRX-2 cytokine immunotherapy. V was clipped by 6 bases and J by 4 bases, with 18 bases between them. CDR3 length: 15 amino acids. Germline V lookup: CDR1 MNHGY, CDR2 SAAAGT. The source is a human donor with breast cancer. Sequenced material: lymph node tissue, taken before IRX-2 immunotherapy. The chain uses TRBV6-8 and TRBJ1-2, with a possible D match to TRBD1 (5 bases). The CDR3 DNA is TGTGCCAGCAGATCTCGTGGTCAGGGTCCCTATGGCTACACCTTC. Translation: CASRSRGQGPYGYTF.